The clone carrying this T cell receptor beta chain is a singleton in its sample. The sample is drawn from a study of radiation and T cells in renal cell carcinoma. The data were produced by immunoSEQ multiplex PCR, yet TCRdb's version contains in-frame clones alone and is incomplete. The table lists about 150,000 clones, 88% of them singletons. The CDR3 extends over 14 amino acids. Germline CDR1 reads MNHEY; CDR2 reads SMNVEV (reference sequence). Trimming left V 5 bases short and J 7 bases short, with 14 bases between. Sample time point: baseline pretreatment blood. Treatment described: 15 Gy SBRT to primary tumor, nephrectomy 4 weeks later.

The receptor comes from a woman aged 65 to 85 with renal cell carcinoma. Sequencing was performed on blood, taken from a patient whose treatment included radiotherapy and nephrectomy. This chain connects TRBV27 to TRBJ2-2; D gene uncertain. CDR3 coding DNA: TGTGCCAGCAGTCGTACCTTAGTGGGCGGGGAGCTGTTTTTT. It is translated as CASSRTLVGGELFF.